This TCR beta chain comes out of a study of T cells in Graves' hyperthyroidism and ophthalmopathy. The length of the CDR3 is 17 residues. Germline V CDR1 and CDR2: DFQATT, SNEGSKA (reference sequence). TCR beta CDR3 sequences were amplified from RNA transcripts. First-round RT-PCR with HTBI primers amplified the TCR CDR3 region. One entry per CDR3 protein, called by TCRdb with MiXCR from the multiplex PCR reads. The sample has 700,000 to 850,000 distinct CDR3 sequences, 30% to 40% seen once. As to this clonotype: One end of the junction is discordant with germline, which a read error may explain.

The gene calls are TRBV20-1 and TRBJ2-7; 8 nucleotides agree with TRBD1. Sequenced sample: blood. The TCR was taken from a woman aged 40 to 55 with Graves' hyperthyroidism. The CDR3 loop is CSAEDLTGVLIAYEQHF. CDR3 sequence (DNA): TGCAGTGCTGAAGATTTGACAGGGGTCTTGATCGCCTACGAGCAGCACTTC.